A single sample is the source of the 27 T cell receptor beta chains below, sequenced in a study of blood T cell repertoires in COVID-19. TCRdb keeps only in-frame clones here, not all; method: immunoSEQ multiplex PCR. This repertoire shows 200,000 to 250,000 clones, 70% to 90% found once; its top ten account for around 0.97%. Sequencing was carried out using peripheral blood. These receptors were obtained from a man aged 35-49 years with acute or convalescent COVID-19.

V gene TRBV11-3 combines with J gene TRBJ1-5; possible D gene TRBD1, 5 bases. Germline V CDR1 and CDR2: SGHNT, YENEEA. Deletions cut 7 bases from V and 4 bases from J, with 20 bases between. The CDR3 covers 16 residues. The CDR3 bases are TGTGCCAGCAACCCCCTGGTCAGGGCGGGGAATCAGCCCCAGCATTTT. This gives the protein CASNPLVRAGNQPQHF.

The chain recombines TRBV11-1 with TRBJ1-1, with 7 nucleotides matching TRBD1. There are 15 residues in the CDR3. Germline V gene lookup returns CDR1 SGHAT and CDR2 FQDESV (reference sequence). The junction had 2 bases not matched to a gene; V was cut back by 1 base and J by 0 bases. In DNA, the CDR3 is TGTGCCAGCAGCTTAGGGGGACAGTTGAACACTGAAGCTTTCTTT. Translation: CASSLGGQLNTEAFF.

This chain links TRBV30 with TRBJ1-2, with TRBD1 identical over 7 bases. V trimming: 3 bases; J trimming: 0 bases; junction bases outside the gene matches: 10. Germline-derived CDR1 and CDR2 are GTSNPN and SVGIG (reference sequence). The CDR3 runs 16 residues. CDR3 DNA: TGTGCCTGGAGGAAGGACAGGAAGGTTTCTAACTATGGCTACACCTTC. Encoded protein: CAWRKDRKVSNYGYTF.

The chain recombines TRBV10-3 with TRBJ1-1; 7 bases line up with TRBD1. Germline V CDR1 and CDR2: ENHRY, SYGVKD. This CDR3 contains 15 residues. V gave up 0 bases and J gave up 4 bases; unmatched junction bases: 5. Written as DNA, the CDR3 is TGTGCCATCAGTGAGTCGACAGGGAAGGGCACTGAAGCTTTCTTT. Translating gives CAISESTGKGTEAFF.

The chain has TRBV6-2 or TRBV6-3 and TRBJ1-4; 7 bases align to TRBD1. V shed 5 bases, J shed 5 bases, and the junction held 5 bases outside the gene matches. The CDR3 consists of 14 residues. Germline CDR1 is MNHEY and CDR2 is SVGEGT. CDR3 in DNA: TGTGCCAGCAGTCCCGGGACAGAAAATGAAAAACTGTTTTTT. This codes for CASSPGTENEKLFF.

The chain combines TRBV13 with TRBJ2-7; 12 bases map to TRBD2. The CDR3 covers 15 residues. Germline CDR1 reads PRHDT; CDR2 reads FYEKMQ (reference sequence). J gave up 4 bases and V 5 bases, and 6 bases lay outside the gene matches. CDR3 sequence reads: CASSDTTSGRYEQYF. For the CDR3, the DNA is TGTGCCAGCAGCGATACGACTAGCGGGAGATACGAGCAGTACTTC.

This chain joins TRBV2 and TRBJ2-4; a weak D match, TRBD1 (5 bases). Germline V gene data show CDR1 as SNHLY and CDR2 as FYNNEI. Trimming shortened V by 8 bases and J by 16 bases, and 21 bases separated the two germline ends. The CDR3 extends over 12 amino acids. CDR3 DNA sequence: TGTGCCAGCCTTGGAGACAGCCCCGTTCGTTACTTC. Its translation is CASLGDSPVRYF.

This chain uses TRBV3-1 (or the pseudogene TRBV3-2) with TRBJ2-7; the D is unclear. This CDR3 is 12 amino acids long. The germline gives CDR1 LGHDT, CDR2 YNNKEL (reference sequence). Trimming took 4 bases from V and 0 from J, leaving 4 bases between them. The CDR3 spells CASSLNSYEQYF. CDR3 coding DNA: TGTGCCAGCAGCCTCAACTCCTACGAGCAGTACTTC.

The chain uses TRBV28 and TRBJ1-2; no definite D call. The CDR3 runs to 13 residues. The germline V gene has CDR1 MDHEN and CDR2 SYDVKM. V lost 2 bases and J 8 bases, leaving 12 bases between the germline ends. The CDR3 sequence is CASSLDTPGGYTF. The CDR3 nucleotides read TGTGCCAGCAGTTTAGACACCCCGGGGGGCTACACCTTC.

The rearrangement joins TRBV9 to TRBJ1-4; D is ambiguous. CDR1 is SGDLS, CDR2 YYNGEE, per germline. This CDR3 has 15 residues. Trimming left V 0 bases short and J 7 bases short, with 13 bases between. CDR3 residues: CASSVDLGRGEKLFF. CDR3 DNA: TGTGCCAGCAGCGTAGATCTGGGTCGAGGTGAAAAACTGTTTTTT.

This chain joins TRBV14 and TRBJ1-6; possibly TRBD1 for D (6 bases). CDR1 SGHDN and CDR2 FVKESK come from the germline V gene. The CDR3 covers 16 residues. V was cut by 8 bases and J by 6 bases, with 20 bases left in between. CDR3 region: CASAGGGWRSNSPLHF. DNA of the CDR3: TGTGCCAGCGCCGGCGGGGGCTGGCGTAGTAATTCACCCCTCCACTTT.

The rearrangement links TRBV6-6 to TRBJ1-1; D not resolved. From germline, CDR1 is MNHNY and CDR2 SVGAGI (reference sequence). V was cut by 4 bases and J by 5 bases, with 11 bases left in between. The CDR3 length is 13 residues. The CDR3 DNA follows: TGTGCCAGCAGTTTGCACGGGGAAACTGAAGCTTTCTTT. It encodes CASSLHGETEAFF.

This CDR3 reads CASSSQDSGVTEAFF. DNA of the CDR3: TGCGCCAGCAGCTCCCAAGACAGCGGGGTAACTGAAGCTTTCTTT. The rearrangement links TRBV5-1 to TRBJ1-1, with a possible D match to TRBD1 (5 bases). The germline V and J ends were trimmed by 3 bases and 5 bases, with 17 bases remaining between them. There are 15 residues in the CDR3. The germline gives CDR1 SGHRS, CDR2 YFSETQ. Together with reference TRBV5-1 and TRBJ1-1, the CDR3 gives the full variable domain: KAGVTQTPRYLIKTRGQQVTLSCSPISGHRSVSWYQQTPGQGLQFLFEYFSETQRNKGNFPGRFSGRQFSNSRSEMNVSTLELGDSALYLCASSSQDSGVTEAFFGQGTRLTVV.

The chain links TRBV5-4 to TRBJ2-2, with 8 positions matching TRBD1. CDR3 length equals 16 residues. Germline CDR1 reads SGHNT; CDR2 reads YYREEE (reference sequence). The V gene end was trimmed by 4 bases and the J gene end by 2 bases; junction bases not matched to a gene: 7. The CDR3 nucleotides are TGTGCCAGCAGCGGAACAGGGGGTCCTAACACCGGGGAGCTGTTTTTT. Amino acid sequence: CASSGTGGPNTGELFF.

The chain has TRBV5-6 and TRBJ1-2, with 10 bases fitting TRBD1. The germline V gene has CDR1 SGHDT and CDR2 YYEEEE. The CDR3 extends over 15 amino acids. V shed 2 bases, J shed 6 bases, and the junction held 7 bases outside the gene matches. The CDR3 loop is CASSFAPGQGNGYTF. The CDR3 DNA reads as TGTGCCAGCAGCTTTGCTCCGGGACAGGGGAATGGCTACACCTTC.

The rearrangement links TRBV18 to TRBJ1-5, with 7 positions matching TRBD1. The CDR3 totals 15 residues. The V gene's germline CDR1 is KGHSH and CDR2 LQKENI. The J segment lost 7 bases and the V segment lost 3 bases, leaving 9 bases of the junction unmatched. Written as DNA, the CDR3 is TGTGCCAGCTCACCTCAGGGGGGCGGAGGGCAGCCCCAGCATTTT. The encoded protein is CASSPQGGGGQPQHF.

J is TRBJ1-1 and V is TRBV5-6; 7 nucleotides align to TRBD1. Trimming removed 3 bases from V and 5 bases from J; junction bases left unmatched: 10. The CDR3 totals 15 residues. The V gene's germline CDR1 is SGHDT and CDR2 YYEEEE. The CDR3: CASSYRQGSYTEAFF. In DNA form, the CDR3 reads TGTGCCAGCAGCTACCGACAGGGTTCCTATACTGAAGCTTTCTTT.

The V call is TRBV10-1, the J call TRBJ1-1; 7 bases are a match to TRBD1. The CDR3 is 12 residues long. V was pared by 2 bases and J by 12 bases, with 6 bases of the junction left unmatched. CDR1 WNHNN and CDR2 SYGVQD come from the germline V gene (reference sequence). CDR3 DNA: TGCGCCAGCAGTGAGAAGGGCAGGGGGACTTTCTTT. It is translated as CASSEKGRGTFF.

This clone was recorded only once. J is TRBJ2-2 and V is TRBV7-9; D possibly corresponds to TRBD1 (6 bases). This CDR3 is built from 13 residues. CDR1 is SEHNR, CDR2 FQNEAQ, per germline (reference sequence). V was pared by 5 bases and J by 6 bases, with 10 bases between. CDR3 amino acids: CASSTQGSGELFF. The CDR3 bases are TGTGCCAGCAGCACACAGGGATCCGGGGAGCTGTTTTTT.

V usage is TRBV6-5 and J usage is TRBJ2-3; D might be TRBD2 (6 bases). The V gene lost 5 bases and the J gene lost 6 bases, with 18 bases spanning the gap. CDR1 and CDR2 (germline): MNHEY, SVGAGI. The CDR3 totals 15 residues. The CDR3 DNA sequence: TGTGCCAGCAGTCCTGGGACTTACCCGGGGGATACGCAGTATTTT. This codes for CASSPGTYPGDTQYF.

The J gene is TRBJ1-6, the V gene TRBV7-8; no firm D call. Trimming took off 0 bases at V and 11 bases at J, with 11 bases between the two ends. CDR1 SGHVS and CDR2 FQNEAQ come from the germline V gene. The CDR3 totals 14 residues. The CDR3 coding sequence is TGTGCCAGCAGCTTAGCCGAGCTTCGGGCACCCCTCCACTTT. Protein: CASSLAELRAPLHF.

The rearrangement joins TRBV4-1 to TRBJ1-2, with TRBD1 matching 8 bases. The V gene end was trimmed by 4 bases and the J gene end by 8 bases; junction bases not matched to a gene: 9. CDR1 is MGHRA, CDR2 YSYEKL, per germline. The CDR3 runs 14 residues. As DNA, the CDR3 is TGCGCCAGCAGCCCGGACAGGGACTTCGGAGGCTACACCTTC. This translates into CASSPDRDFGGYTF.

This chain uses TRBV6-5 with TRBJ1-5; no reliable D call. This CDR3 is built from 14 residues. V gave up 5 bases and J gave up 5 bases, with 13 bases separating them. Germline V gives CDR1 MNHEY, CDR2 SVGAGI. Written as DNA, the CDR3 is TGTGCCAGCAGTACCGACGGAGGAGATCAGCCCCAGCATTTT. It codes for CASSTDGGDQPQHF.

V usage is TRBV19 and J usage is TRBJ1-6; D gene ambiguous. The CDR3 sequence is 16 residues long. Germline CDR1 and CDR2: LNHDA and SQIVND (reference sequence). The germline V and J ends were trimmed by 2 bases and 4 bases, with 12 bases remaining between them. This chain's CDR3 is CASSISPPVYNSPLHF. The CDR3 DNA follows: TGTGCCAGTAGTATAAGTCCGCCAGTATATAATTCACCCCTCCACTTT.

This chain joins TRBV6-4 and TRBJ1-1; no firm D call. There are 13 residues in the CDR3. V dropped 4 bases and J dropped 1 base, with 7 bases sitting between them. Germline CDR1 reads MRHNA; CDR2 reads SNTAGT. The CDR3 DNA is TGTGCCAGCAGTGCACGGGGGAACACTGAAGCTTTCTTT. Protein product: CASSARGNTEAFF.

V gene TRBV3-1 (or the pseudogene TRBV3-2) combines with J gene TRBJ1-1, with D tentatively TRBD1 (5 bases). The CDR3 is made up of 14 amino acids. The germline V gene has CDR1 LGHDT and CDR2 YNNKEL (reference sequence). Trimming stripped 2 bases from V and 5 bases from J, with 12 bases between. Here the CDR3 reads CASSQLLGGTEAFF. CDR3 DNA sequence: TGTGCCAGCAGCCAACTCCTCGGGGGGACTGAAGCTTTCTTT.

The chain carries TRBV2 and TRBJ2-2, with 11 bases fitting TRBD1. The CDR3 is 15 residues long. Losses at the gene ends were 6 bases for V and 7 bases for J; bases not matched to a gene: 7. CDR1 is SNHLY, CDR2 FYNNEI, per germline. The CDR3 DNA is TGTGCCAGCAGGCTAAGGACAGGGGGCGGCGGGGAGCTGTTTTTT. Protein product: CASRLRTGGGGELFF. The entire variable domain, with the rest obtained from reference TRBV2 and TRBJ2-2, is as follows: EPEVTQTPSHQVTQMGQEVILRCVPISNHLYFYWYRQILGQKVEFLVSFYNNEISEKSEIFDDQFSVERPDGSNFTLKIRSTKLEDSAMYFCASRLRTGGGGELFFGEGSRLTVL.